This T cell receptor beta chain was captured in a study of post-analysis software for immune sequencing data. Background on the study: Secondary progressive, relapsing-remitting and progressive-relapsing multiple sclerosis were among the included disease courses. The study's findings and limits: Compared with controls, patients showed significantly lower normalized Chao1 diversity. When patients were compared with controls, a handful of TRBV segments were more frequent, TRBV5-6, TRBV5-1 and TRBV20-1 among them.

TCR beta cDNA libraries included unique molecular identifiers. Once roughly 1 to 10 million T cells were used, approximately 520,000 cDNA molecules resulted. From the PCR reads, TCRdb called clonotypes with MiXCR, one entry per CDR3 protein. The table lists 650,000 to 850,000 distinct CDR3 sequences, about 53% of them singletons. On this clonotype itself: Its antigen remains unidentified. A read error may produce the germline difference seen at one junction end.

The CDR3 contains 15 residues. CDR1 is LNHDA and CDR2 is SQIVND in the germline V gene (reference sequence). The sequenced sample consisted of blood. The V gene is TRBV19, the J gene TRBJ1-1; possible D gene TRBD1, 6 bases. The sequence was collected from a girl aged 10 to 17 with multiple sclerosis. CDR3 sequence: CASSKRTAMNTKAFF. DNA for the CDR3: TGTGCCAGTAGTAAGAGGACAGCTATGAACACTAAAGCTTTCTTT. Looking up the rest from reference TRBV19 and TRBJ1-1 gives the full variable domain: DGGITQSPKYLFRKEGQNVTLSCEQNLNHDAMYWYRQDPGQGLRLIYYSQIVNDFQKGDIAEGYSVSREKKESFPLTVTSAQKNPTAFYLCASSKRTAMNTKAFFGQGTRLTVV.